The 26 T cell receptor beta chains in this list originate from one sample, sequenced in a study of response to subunit inactivated influenza vaccine. In TCRdb, the RT-PCR reads were re-called with MiXCR into one record per CDR3 protein. The data show some 800,000 distinct CDR3 sequences, 21% seen once. Sequencing used PBMCs from blood, obtained around 5 days after vaccination. The receptors come from a man between 50 and 59 years old who received an inactivated influenza vaccine.

This clonotype was found many times. The CDR3 spells CSAIGSYEQYF. In DNA form, the CDR3 reads TGCAGTGCTATTGGGTCCTACGAGCAGTACTTC. The J gene is TRBJ2-7, the V gene TRBV20-1, with D hard to call. Germline loops: CDR1 DFQATT, CDR2 SNEGSKA (reference sequence). With 4 bases removed from V and 1 base from J, the gap between germline ends came to 5 bases. The CDR3 contains 11 residues.

The V call is TRBV20-1, the J call TRBJ1-4; 7 nucleotides line up with TRBD1. J gave up 8 bases and V 5 bases, and 11 bases lay outside the gene matches. The CDR3 runs 14 residues. The germline V gene encodes CDR1 DFQATT and CDR2 SNEGSKA (reference sequence). The CDR3 bases are TGCAGTGCTCGGACTAGGGGGCGAGAGGAAAAACTGTTTTTT. Translating it yields CSARTRGREEKLFF.

This clonotype was observed a handful of times. The chain carries TRBV20-1 and TRBJ2-3; D unresolved. The CDR3 has 14 amino acids. Looked up from germline, CDR1 is DFQATT and CDR2 is SNEGSKA (reference sequence). Trimming left V 0 bases short and J 0 bases short, with 7 bases between. CDR3 in amino acids: CSARELLSTDTQYF. CDR3 nucleotide sequence: TGCAGTGCTAGAGAACTCTTGAGCACAGATACGCAGTATTTT.

This clonotype was seen repeatedly, ten times or more. The V call is TRBV12-3 or TRBV12-4, the J call TRBJ1-2; D is perhaps TRBD1 (6 bases). V was trimmed by 6 bases and J by 1 base, leaving 18 bases between them. This CDR3 is built from 16 residues. The DNA for the CDR3 is TGTGCCAGCAGGGGAACAGGGAAGAGGGGTAACTATGGCTACACCTTC. Protein sequence: CASRGTGKRGNYGYTF.

This clonotype has a handful of counts. The gene calls are TRBV4-1 and TRBJ2-1, with TRBD2 identical over 8 bases. Germline values: CDR1 MGHRA, CDR2 YSYEKL. The trim removed 6 bases at V and 5 bases at J, leaving 15 bases unmatched. This CDR3 contains 17 residues. For the CDR3, the DNA is TGCGCCAGCAGTCGCGCACCTACTAGCGGAACGAACAATGAGCAGTTCTTC. Translating it yields CASSRAPTSGTNNEQFF.

The table lists this clonotype with a few counts. The chain combines TRBV5-1 with TRBJ2-1; 8 bases fit TRBD2. Germline values: CDR1 SGHRS, CDR2 YFSETQ. The V and J ends lost 2 bases and 7 bases, in that order; junction bases with no gene match: 5. This CDR3 region has 14 residues. The CDR3, as DNA: TGCGCCAGCAGCTTCAGCGGGAGCGAGAATGAGCAGTTCTTC. Residues: CASSFSGSENEQFF.

The J gene is TRBJ2-1, the V gene TRBV10-3; possible D gene TRBD1, 6 bases. CDR3 size: 13 residues. The V and J ends lost 2 bases and 9 bases respectively, with 11 bases between them. Germline CDR1 is ENHRY and CDR2 is SYGVKD. CDR3 loop: CAISETGRGEQFF. Here the CDR3 DNA reads TGTGCCATCAGTGAGACAGGCAGGGGTGAGCAGTTCTTC.

This clonotype has only a few counts. The chain links TRBV10-3 to TRBJ1-5; D is uncertain. The CDR3 has 14 amino acids. V lost 2 bases to trimming and J lost 0 bases, with 5 bases between them. CDR1 is ENHRY, CDR2 SYGVKD, per germline. CDR3 amino acids: CAISERDSNQPQHF. The CDR3 DNA reads TGTGCCATCAGTGAGCGGGATAGCAATCAGCCCCAGCATTTT.

This clonotype was detected only a few times. The rearrangement uses TRBV7-2 and TRBJ2-6; no reliable D call. The germline V gene encodes CDR1 SGHTA and CDR2 FQGNSA. The V and J ends lost 3 bases and 0 bases respectively, with 6 bases between them. CDR3 size: 15 residues. The chain's CDR3 is CASSFGNSGANVLTF. CDR3 DNA sequence: TGTGCCAGCAGCTTTGGGAACTCTGGGGCCAACGTCCTGACTTTC.

This clonotype was found many times. The chain couples TRBV29-1 to TRBJ2-7; no firm D call. V dropped 3 bases and J dropped 2 bases, with 8 bases sitting between them. Germline V gene data show CDR1 as SQVTM and CDR2 as ANQGSEA. This CDR3 is 12 amino acids long. CDR3 residues: CSVEAGAYEQYF. The CDR3 coding sequence is TGCAGCGTTGAGGCAGGAGCCTACGAGCAGTACTTC.

This clonotype was detected ten times or more. The chain has TRBV29-1 and TRBJ1-1; no firm D call. There are 11 residues in the CDR3. Germline V CDR1 and CDR2: SQVTM, ANQGSEA. Trimming removed 4 bases from V and 8 bases from J, with 11 bases in between. The CDR3 coding sequence is TGCAGCGTTGGGACTCAGCGAGAAGCTTTCTTT. Its translation is CSVGTQREAFF.

This chain links TRBV20-1 with TRBJ2-2; no clear D. This CDR3 has 15 amino acids. The germline V gene has CDR1 DFQATT and CDR2 SNEGSKA (reference sequence). Trimming removed 0 bases from V and 0 bases from J, with 8 bases in between. DNA for the CDR3: TGCAGTGCTAGAGACATTTACACGAACACCGGGGAGCTGTTTTTT. Protein: CSARDIYTNTGELFF.

This clonotype was seen only a few times. The chain uses TRBV20-1 and TRBJ1-2; perhaps TRBD1 as D (6 bases). The CDR3 is 13 amino acids. V dropped 6 bases and J dropped 5 bases, with 16 bases sitting between them. In germline, CDR1 is DFQATT, CDR2 SNEGSKA (reference sequence). The CDR3 DNA reads as TGCAGTGCCGGCGACGACAGGAATTATGGCTACACCTTC. This gives the protein CSAGDDRNYGYTF.

V and J are TRBV4-2 and TRBJ2-7; either TRBD1 or TRBD2 may fit D (5 bases each). This CDR3 has 13 amino acids. Trimming cost V 3 bases and J 5 bases, with 11 bases left between them. Germline CDR1 reads LGHNA; CDR2 reads YNFKEQ. In nucleotides, the CDR3 is TGTGCCAGCAGCCAGGGACCCTACGACGAGCAGTACTTC. This translates into CASSQGPYDEQYF.

This clonotype was observed at least ten times. CDR3 in amino acids: CASKTGGPDTQYF. The CDR3 nucleotides are TGCGCCAGCAAAACGGGGGGGCCAGATACGCAGTATTTT. The V gene is TRBV10-2, the J gene TRBJ2-3, with 8 bases aligning to TRBD2. This CDR3 has 13 amino acids. J gave up 4 bases and V 7 bases, and 4 bases lay outside the gene matches. Germline V gene data show CDR1 as WSHSY and CDR2 as SAAADI.

This clonotype was counted only a few times. This chain links TRBV4-2 with TRBJ1-2; D not resolved. V was cut by 0 bases and J by 4 bases, with 12 bases left in between. Germline V gives CDR1 LGHNA, CDR2 YNFKEQ. This CDR3 spans 15 amino acids. The CDR3 nucleotides are TGTGCCAGCAGCCAAGAACGGGTAATCGGCTATGGCTACACCTTC. As protein: CASSQERVIGYGYTF.

V is TRBV12-3 or TRBV12-4 and J is TRBJ2-7; 7 bases match TRBD1. Germline trimming cut 7 bases from V and 9 bases from J; bases unmatched to any gene: 12. The CDR3 spans 13 residues. CDR3 residues: CASTEDRLSRQYF. Written as DNA, the CDR3 is TGTGCCAGCACCGAGGACAGGCTTTCACGGCAGTACTTC.

V and J are TRBV20-1 and TRBJ2-1, with D possibly being TRBD1 (6 bases). With 0 bases removed from V and 12 bases from J, the gap between germline ends came to 12 bases. The CDR3 contains 12 residues. Germline values: CDR1 DFQATT, CDR2 SNEGSKA (reference sequence). This CDR3 is CSAREAGTRQFF. CDR3 DNA: TGCAGTGCTAGAGAGGCCGGGACAAGGCAGTTCTTC.

This clonotype was observed a few times. The V call is TRBV6-2 or TRBV6-3, the J call TRBJ1-4; 7 bases are shared with TRBD1. From germline, CDR1 is MNHEY and CDR2 SVGEGT. Trimming cost V 5 bases and J 1 base; bases outside gene matches: 19. This CDR3 region has 20 residues. CDR3 sequence reads: CASSPSFDREAIETNEKLFF. The CDR3 DNA reads as TGTGCCAGCAGTCCAAGCTTCGACAGGGAGGCGATAGAAACTAATGAAAAACTGTTTTTT.

The gene calls are TRBV3-1 and TRBJ1-2; 9 bases fit TRBD1. J lost 4 bases, V lost 2 bases, and 5 bases had no gene match. From germline, CDR1 is LGHDT and CDR2 YNNKEL (reference sequence). The CDR3 spans 15 residues. This chain's CDR3 is CASSQQMTGGYGYTF. DNA of the CDR3: TGTGCCAGCAGCCAACAAATGACAGGGGGCTATGGCTACACCTTC.

This clonotype occurred a few times. The chain is built from TRBV5-5 and TRBJ1-4; D possibly corresponds to TRBD1 (5 bases). Trimming removed 5 bases from V and 0 bases from J, with 17 bases in between. CDR1 SGHKS and CDR2 YYEKEE come from the germline V gene (reference sequence). This CDR3 contains 17 residues. The CDR3 DNA reads as TGTGCCAGCAGTTGGGGACCACAGGTTACAACTAATGAAAAACTGTTTTTT. Its translation: CASSWGPQVTTNEKLFF. The whole variable domain, filled in from reference TRBV5-5 and TRBJ1-4, reads DAGVTQSPTHLIKTRGQQVTLRCSPISGHKSVSWYQQVLGQGPQFIFQYYEKEERGRGNFPDRFSARQFPNYSSELNVNALLLGDSALYLCASSWGPQVTTNEKLFFGSGTQLSVL.

The V call is TRBV7-9, the J call TRBJ2-1; D gene uncertain. Germline V gene sequence: CDR1 SEHNR, CDR2 FQNEAQ (reference sequence). There are 13 residues in the CDR3. Trimming removed 6 bases from V and 5 bases from J, with 11 bases in between. The CDR3 DNA reads as TGTGCCAGCAGTAAACTCCCCCACAATGAGCAGTTCTTC. It translates to CASSKLPHNEQFF.

The chain couples TRBV4-1 to TRBJ2-2; 8 bases are shared with TRBD1. The length of the CDR3 is 15 residues. Germline lookup yields CDR1 MGHRA and CDR2 YSYEKL. The V gene end was trimmed by 5 bases and the J gene end by 4 bases; junction bases not matched to a gene: 6. In DNA form, the CDR3 reads TGCGCCAGCAGCGAGAGGACAGGGCCCACCGGGGAGCTGTTTTTT. Translation: CASSERTGPTGELFF.

In this sample, this clonotype turned up a few times. The chain carries TRBV7-9 and TRBJ1-5, with unresolved D. The CDR3 is made up of 15 amino acids. Trimming pared 4 bases from V and 0 bases from J, leaving 10 bases between. CDR1 is SEHNR, CDR2 FQNEAQ, per germline (reference sequence). The CDR3 protein is CASSSGVHSNQPQHF. In DNA form, the CDR3 reads TGTGCCAGCAGCTCCGGGGTACATAGCAATCAGCCCCAGCATTTT.

In its sample, this clonotype was seen many times. The rearrangement joins TRBV9 to TRBJ2-1, with D perhaps assigned TRBD1 or TRBD2 (5 bases each). The CDR3 loop spans 13 amino acids. Germline V gene sequence: CDR1 SGDLS, CDR2 YYNGEE. Trimming shortened V by 5 bases and J by 4 bases, and 10 bases separated the two germline ends. The CDR3 loop reads CASSVGAYNEQFF. Here the CDR3 DNA reads TGTGCCAGCAGTGTCGGGGCGTACAATGAGCAGTTCTTC.

This clonotype was picked up many times. The rearrangement joins TRBV6-2 or TRBV6-3 to TRBJ1-5; no definite D call. The CDR3 is made up of 16 amino acids. Trimming removed 5 bases from V and 0 bases from J, with 14 bases in between. The V gene's germline CDR1 is MNHEY and CDR2 SVGEGT. Written as DNA, the CDR3 is TGTGCCAGCAGTACTATTGACAACTATAGCAATCAGCCCCAGCATTTT. Encoded protein: CASSTIDNYSNQPQHF.